This entry describes one T cell receptor beta chain. Its antigen remains unknown. TCRdb analysed the RACE reads with MiXCR anew, one entry per CDR3 protein. The table includes 80,000 to 95,000 distinct CDR3 sequences, around a tenth detected once. The data stem from a study of human T cells and chemical hapten exposure. Sample time point: patch test 2, 6 weeks after DPC sensitization. Noted treatment: therapeutic diphenylcyclopropenone sensitization with weekly scalp DPC. Whole-study findings and limits: The formation of large CDR3 similarity clusters by expanded TCRs significantly exceeded that of controls.

This receptor was identified in a man aged 18-30 years with alopecia areata. Some clones in this sample may be carry-over from other donors' samples. The input for sequencing was whole blood, taken in connection with sensitization to the hapten diphenylcyclopropenone (DPC).

The CDR3 is CASNRDTSTDTQYF. DNA for the CDR3: TGCGCCAGCAATCGGGACACTAGCACAGATACGCAGTATTTT. This chain joins TRBV5-1 and TRBJ2-3; TRBD1 might be the D (6 bases). Germline CDR1 and CDR2: SGHRS and YFSETQ. The CDR3 is 14 residues long. Trimming stripped 6 bases from V and 0 bases from J, with 11 bases between.